These 13 T cell receptor beta chains originate from one sample sequenced in a study of beta chain features in type 1 diabetes. No cognate antigen is known for these TCRs. Study results and limitations: Patients with Type 1 diabetes showed moderately but significantly shorter TCRB CDR3s in all four CD4+ subsets.

TCRB transcripts that were expressed got sequenced, as all of the isolated RNA had been reverse transcribed. The protocol was immunoSEQ multiplex PCR, while the TCRdb copy is restricted to in-frame clones and leaves out a portion. The data contain roughly 730,000 clones, over 10% of them singletons. The sample consisted of naive CD4+ T cells from blood. The receptors derive from a young man with type 1 diabetes.

The chain employs TRBV7-2 and TRBJ1-5, with 7 bases aligning to TRBD1. CDR3 length equals 14 residues. The germline CDR1 and CDR2 sequences are SGHTA and FQGNSA. V gave up 5 bases and J gave up 3 bases; unmatched junction bases: 4. The CDR3 is CASSPGTDNQPQHF. The DNA of the CDR3 is TGTGCCAGCAGCCCTGGGACAGACAATCAGCCCCAGCATTTT.

This clone was detected a few times. CDR3 DNA: TGCGCCAGCAGCTTGGAAGGGACAGGGACCGGGGAGCTGTTTTTT. Protein: CASSLEGTGTGELFF. This chain connects TRBV5-1 to TRBJ2-2; TRBD1 agrees at 9 bases. In germline, CDR1 is SGHRS, CDR2 YFSETQ. The trim removed 0 bases at V and 5 bases at J, leaving 2 bases unmatched. CDR3 length: 15 amino acids.

J is TRBJ1-4 and V is TRBV29-1; D perhaps matches TRBD1 (6 bases). Deletions cut 3 bases from V and 8 bases from J, with 10 bases between. CDR1 SQVTM and CDR2 ANQGSEA come from the germline V gene. This CDR3 has 12 residues. CDR3 DNA: TGCAGCGTTGAGGCCCAGGGGGAAAAACTGTTTTTT. This encodes CSVEAQGEKLFF.

The chain joins TRBV15 to TRBJ2-2, with D possibly TRBD2 on 5 matching bases. Trimming took 2 bases from V and 4 from J, leaving 17 bases between them. Germline assignment: CDR1 LNHNV and CDR2 YYDKDF (reference sequence). The CDR3 length is 17 residues. The CDR3 region has the DNA TGTGCCACCAGCAGAACCGTTACTAGGGATTCCACCGGGGAGCTGTTTTTT. It yields the protein CATSRTVTRDSTGELFF.

J is TRBJ1-1 and V is TRBV27, with D tentatively TRBD1 (6 bases). Germline V gene lookup returns CDR1 MNHEY and CDR2 SMNVEV (reference sequence). Trimming pared 6 bases from V and 4 bases from J, leaving 15 bases between. This CDR3 is 14 amino acids long. Here the CDR3 DNA reads TGTGCCAGCAGGAAGACAGGAGGAAGCACTGAAGCTTTCTTT. Residues: CASRKTGGSTEAFF.

This clone was counted a few times. The genes are TRBV30 and TRBJ2-5; tentative D call: TRBD1 (5 bases). Trimming removed 8 bases from V and 3 bases from J, with 19 bases in between. The CDR3 runs to 14 residues. CDR1 is GTSNPN, CDR2 SVGIG, per germline (reference sequence). The CDR3 reads CAGGGHPPEETQYF. The CDR3 DNA follows: TGTGCCGGCGGCGGACATCCCCCCGAAGAGACCCAGTACTTC.

The gene calls are TRBV7-8 and TRBJ1-2; D possibly corresponds to TRBD1 (5 bases). Trimming shortened V by 1 base and J by 3 bases, and 9 bases separated the two germline ends. The CDR3 has 14 residues. Germline assignment: CDR1 SGHVS and CDR2 FQNEAQ. In DNA form, the CDR3 reads TGTGCCAGCAGCTTAGTACAGGACCACTATGGCTACACCTTC. It yields the protein CASSLVQDHYGYTF. The entire variable domain, with the rest obtained from reference TRBV7-8 and TRBJ1-2, is as follows: GAGVSQSPRYKVAKRGQDVALRCDPISGHVSLFWYQQALGQGPEFLTYFQNEAQLDKSGLPSDRFFAERPEGSVSTLKIQRTQQEDSAVYLCASSLVQDHYGYTFGSGTRLTVV.

The chain links TRBV7-6 to TRBJ1-2; D is unresolved. CDR3 length: 12 amino acids. Trimming left V 5 bases short and J 6 bases short, with 10 bases between. Germline V CDR1 and CDR2: SGHVS, FNYEAQ. The CDR3 bases are TGTGCCAGCAGCCCCGCAGGAAATGGCTACACCTTC. This codes for CASSPAGNGYTF.

This clone was counted a few times. The chain combines TRBV11-3 with TRBJ1-1; 7 bases align to TRBD1. Germline trimming cut 2 bases from V and 2 bases from J; bases unmatched to any gene: 8. The CDR3 is 16 residues long. The germline CDR1 and CDR2 sequences are SGHNT and YENEEA. CDR3 nucleotides: TGTGCCAGCAGCTTAAGTTCTGCAGGGGGTAACACTGAAGCTTTCTTT. Encoded protein: CASSLSSAGGNTEAFF. Full variable domain (outside the CDR3, taken from reference TRBV11-3 and TRBJ1-1): EAGVVQSPRYKIIEKKQPVAFWCNPISGHNTLYWYLQNLGQGPELLIRYENEEAVDDSQLPKDRFSAERLKGVDSTLKIQPAELGDSAVYLCASSLSSAGGNTEAFFGQGTRLTVV.

This sequence joins TRBV29-1 and TRBJ2-4, with D hard to call. Germline values: CDR1 SQVTM, CDR2 ANQGSEA. The CDR3 has 14 residues. Deletions cut 1 base from V and 0 bases from J, with 7 bases between. The CDR3 DNA is TGCAGCGTTGAAGGCAAGCTAGCCAAAAACATTCAGTACTTC. Its translation is CSVEGKLAKNIQYF.

The sample holds a few counts of this clone. The chain has TRBV28 and TRBJ1-4, with a weak D call TRBD1 (6 bases). This CDR3 comprises 16 residues. The V end was cut by 7 bases, the J end by 0 bases, with 15 bases between. CDR1 MDHEN and CDR2 SYDVKM come from the germline V gene. In nucleotides, the CDR3 is TGTGCCAGCACCGTACAGGGTCGTGCAACTAATGAAAAACTGTTTTTT. It translates to CASTVQGRATNEKLFF.

This clone was observed a handful of times. The chain carries TRBV18 and TRBJ2-5, with 9 bases identical to TRBD1. Germline loops: CDR1 KGHSH, CDR2 LQKENI. V lost 3 bases to trimming and J lost 3 bases; unmatched junction nucleotides: 17. The CDR3 contains 19 residues. The CDR3 region has the DNA TGTGCCAGCTCACCGGTATACCCCCGGGACAGGGCGATAAAAGAGACCCAGTACTTC. Translated: CASSPVYPRDRAIKETQYF.

This sequence joins TRBV7-2 and TRBJ1-1; D might be TRBD1 (5 bases). There are 13 residues in the CDR3. The V gene's germline CDR1 is SGHTA and CDR2 FQGNSA. Trimming cost V 3 bases and J 11 bases, with 16 bases left between them. In nucleotides, the CDR3 is TGTGCCAGCAGCTTCTCGCTAGACAGTACCGCTTTCTTT. It is translated as CASSFSLDSTAFF.